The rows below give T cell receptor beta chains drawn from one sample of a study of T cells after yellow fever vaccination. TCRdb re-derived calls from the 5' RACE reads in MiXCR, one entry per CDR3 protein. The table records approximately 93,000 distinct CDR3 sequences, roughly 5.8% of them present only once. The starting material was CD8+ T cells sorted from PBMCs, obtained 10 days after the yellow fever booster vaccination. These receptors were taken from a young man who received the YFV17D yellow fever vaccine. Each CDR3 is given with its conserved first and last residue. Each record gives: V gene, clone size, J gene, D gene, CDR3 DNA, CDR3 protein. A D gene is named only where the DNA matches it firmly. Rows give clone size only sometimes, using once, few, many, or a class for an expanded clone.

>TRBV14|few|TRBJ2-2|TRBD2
TGTGCCAGCAGCCATGGGACTACGAACACCGGGGAGCTGTTTTTT
CASSHGTTNTGELFF
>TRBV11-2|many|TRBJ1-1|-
TGTGCCAGCAGCCCGGGACGGAACACTGAAGCTTTCTTT
CASSPGRNTEAFF
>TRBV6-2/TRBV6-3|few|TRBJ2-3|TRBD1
TGTGCCAGCAGTTCCGACAGGGATAAGAGCACAGATACGCAGTATTTT
CASSSDRDKSTDTQYF
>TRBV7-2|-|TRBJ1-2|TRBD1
TGTGCCAGCAGCCCACTAACAGGGGCCAGAGGCTACACCTTC
CASSPLTGARGYTF
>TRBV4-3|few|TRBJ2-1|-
TGCGCCAGCAGCCAAGGATATGCAGATGAGCAGTTCTTC
CASSQGYADEQFF
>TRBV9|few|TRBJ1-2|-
TGTGCCAGCAGCTCCGGCACCGGAGGCTATGGCTACACCTTC
CASSSGTGGYGYTF
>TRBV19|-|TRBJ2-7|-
TGTGCCAGTAGCACCTTAGGTCGGGCCTACGAGCAGTACTTC
CASSTLGRAYEQYF
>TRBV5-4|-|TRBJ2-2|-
TGTGCCAGCAGCTTGGCCCTCGGGACCGGGGAGCTGTTTTTT
CASSLALGTGELFF
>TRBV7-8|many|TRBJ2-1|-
TGTGCCAGCAGCTTACGAGGGACGCAGTTCTTC
CASSLRGTQFF
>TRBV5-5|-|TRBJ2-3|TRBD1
TGTGCCAGCAGCTCGGGACAGTTAATCACAGATACGCAGTATTTT
CASSSGQLITDTQYF
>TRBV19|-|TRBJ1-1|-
TGTGCCAGTAGCGGTTGGGGTACTGAAGCTTTCTTT
CASSGWGTEAFF
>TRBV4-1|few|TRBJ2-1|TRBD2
TGCGCCAGCAGCCGGGGGACTAGCAGTGAGCAGTTCTTC
CASSRGTSSEQFF
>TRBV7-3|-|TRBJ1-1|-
TGTGCCAGCAGCCCCGGACGGCTTGAAGCTTTCTTT
CASSPGRLEAFF
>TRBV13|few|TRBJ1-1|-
TGTGCCAGCAGCTTACTCCCAGGGAACACTGAAGCTTTCTTT
CASSLLPGNTEAFF
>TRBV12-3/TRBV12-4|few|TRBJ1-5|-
TGTGCCAGCAGTGCGGACATTTTTAGCAATCAGCCCCAGCATTTT
CASSADIFSNQPQHF
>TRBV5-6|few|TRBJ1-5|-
TGTGCCAGCAGCCCGGGTTTAAGCAATCAGCCCCAGCATTTT
CASSPGLSNQPQHF
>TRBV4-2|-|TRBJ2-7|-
TGTGCCAGCAGCCAAGATTTCCAGCGGCTCTACGAGCAGTACTTC
CASSQDFQRLYEQYF
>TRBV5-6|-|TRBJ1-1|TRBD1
TGTGCCAGCAGCACGGACAGAGGGGGCGGCACTGAAGCTTTCTTT
CASSTDRGGGTEAFF
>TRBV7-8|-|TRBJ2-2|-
TGTGCCAGCAGCCGAGAGACAGGAACGAACACCGGGGAGCTGTTTTTT
CASSRETGTNTGELFF
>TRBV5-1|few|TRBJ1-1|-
TGCGCCAGCAGCTTCAGGAGCCCGAACACTGAAGCTTTCTTT
CASSFRSPNTEAFF
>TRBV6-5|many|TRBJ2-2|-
TGTGCCAGCAGTTACTCGTTAATCTCGAACACCGGGGAGCTGTTTTTT
CASSYSLISNTGELFF
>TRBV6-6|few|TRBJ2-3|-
TGTGCCAGCAGTTACGTGGCGGTAGTTGGCGGAGCAGATACGCAGTATTTT
CASSYVAVVGGADTQYF
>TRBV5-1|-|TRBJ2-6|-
TGCGCCAGCAGCTTCGCTAGCTCTGGGGCCAACGTCCTGACTTTC
CASSFASSGANVLTF
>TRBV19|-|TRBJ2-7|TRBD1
TGTGCCAGTAGTATTCCCGGGACAGTCTACGAGCAGTACTTC
CASSIPGTVYEQYF
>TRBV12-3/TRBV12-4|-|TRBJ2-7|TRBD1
TGTGCCAGCAGTCCCGGGACAGGGGTATTCTACGAGCAGTACTTC
CASSPGTGVFYEQYF
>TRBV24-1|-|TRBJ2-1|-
TGTGCCACCAGTGACTCCGCTAGGGCCCTTTGGAATGAGCAGTTCTTC
CATSDSARALWNEQFF
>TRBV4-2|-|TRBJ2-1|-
TGTGCCAGCAGCCAAGATTATCTGGACGCCTACAATGAGCAGTTCTTC
CASSQDYLDAYNEQFF
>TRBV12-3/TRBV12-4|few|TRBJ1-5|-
TGTGCCAGCACCTGGGGTGGGGGCAATCAGCCCCAGCATTTT
CASTWGGGNQPQHF
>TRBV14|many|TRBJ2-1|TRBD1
TGTGCCAGCAGCCCCCCGGGCAGGGGGCTAAATGAGCAGTTCTTC
CASSPPGRGLNEQFF